The following is a T cell receptor (beta chain) sequence with its context. Antigen: not known. The sample originates from a study of post-analysis software for immune sequencing data. Notes on the study in general: F-measure co-clustering was strong for batch-matched samples. There were about 5 TRBV segments more frequent in patients than controls, and TRBV5-6, TRBV5-1 and TRBV20-1 were among them. There was significantly lower normalized Chao1 diversity in multiple sclerosis patients than in controls.

CDR3 length: 15 amino acids. Germline V gives CDR1 SGHTA, CDR2 FQGNSA. Trimming shortened V by 1 base and J by 3 bases, and 13 bases separated the two germline ends. Built from TCR beta cDNA, the libraries had unique molecular identifiers in them. TCRdb redid the calling of the PCR reads with MiXCR, one entry per CDR3 protein. The table has 650,000 to 900,000 distinct CDR3 sequences, around 42% seen once. Sequenced input: blood. The rearrangement joins TRBV7-2 to TRBJ2-7; D ambiguous. This TCR derives from a girl under 18 with multiple sclerosis. CDR3 protein: CASSLGSPRFYEQYF. CDR3 coding DNA: TGTGCCAGCAGCTTAGGGTCCCCCAGGTTCTACGAGCAGTACTTC.